These 22 T cell receptor beta chains came from one sample sequenced in a study of control samples from healthy donors and cancer patients (dated by TCRdb to about 2020). Libraries were built with the immunoSEQ multiplex PCR assay. This is the immuneACCESS table as TCRdb keeps it, with only in-frame sequences that have V and J called. A part of the clones is gone; compared with another copy, unresolved V genes explain less than half, and the rest is unexplained. The sample contains around 110,000 clones, 80% to 90% of them found a single time. The ten largest clones represent about 1.1% of the sample. Material for sequencing was PBMCs. The source of these receptors is a woman between 45 and 60 years old with colorectal cancer.

This chain links TRBV5-4 with TRBJ2-3, with TRBD2 matching 11 bases. CDR1 and CDR2 (germline): SGHNT, YYREEE (reference sequence). The CDR3 covers 16 residues. V shed 2 bases, J shed 6 bases, and the junction held 8 bases outside the gene matches. CDR3 region: CASSFASGGNWDTQYF. The CDR3 bases are TGTGCCAGCAGCTTCGCTAGCGGGGGGAACTGGGATACGCAGTATTTT.

The V gene is TRBV19, the J gene TRBJ1-5; no definite D call. Trimming shortened V by 4 bases and J by 0 bases, and 10 bases separated the two germline ends. This CDR3 contains 15 residues. Germline-derived CDR1 and CDR2 are LNHDA and SQIVND (reference sequence). The CDR3 spells CASSSGNPSNQPQHF. The CDR3 bases are TGTGCCAGTAGTAGCGGGAACCCTAGCAATCAGCCCCAGCATTTT.

The chain has TRBV3-1 (or the pseudogene TRBV3-2) and TRBJ1-3; no clear D. The germline gives CDR1 LGHDT, CDR2 YNNKEL (reference sequence). The CDR3 spans 17 residues. Trimming took 2 bases from V and 0 from J, leaving 14 bases between them. CDR3 bases: TGTGCCAGCAGCCAAATCCGGCACGTTAGCTCTGGAAACACCATATATTTT. Translating gives CASSQIRHVSSGNTIYF.

The chain links TRBV29-1 to TRBJ2-1; D is ambiguous. Looked up from germline, CDR1 is SQVTM and CDR2 is ANQGSEA. The CDR3 covers 13 residues. V lost 2 bases and J 6 bases, leaving 11 bases between the germline ends. In DNA form, the CDR3 reads TGCAGCGTTGAAATTATTAGAGGCAATGAGCAGTTCTTC. This translates into CSVEIIRGNEQFF.

The V call is TRBV10-2, the J call TRBJ1-1, with 10 bases aligning to TRBD1. Trimming took 7 bases from V and 0 from J; bases not matched to a gene: 5. The CDR3 runs 15 residues. Germline lookup yields CDR1 WSHSY and CDR2 SAAADI. CDR3 in DNA: TGCGCCAGCACCGGACAGGGGGAGTTGAACACTGAAGCTTTCTTT. Amino acids: CASTGQGELNTEAFF.

This sequence joins TRBV7-2 and TRBJ2-3; no firm D call. The CDR3 has 15 residues. CDR1 and CDR2 (germline): SGHTA, FQGNSA. Trimming took 5 bases from V and 1 from J, leaving 13 bases between them. The CDR3 DNA reads TGTGCCAGCAGCCCGGGTGTTTCTCGCACAGATACGCAGTATTTT. Its protein is CASSPGVSRTDTQYF.

As to this clone: At the DNA level, this CDR3 is encoded by other sequences in the same sample as well. This chain links TRBV5-1 with TRBJ1-2, with D unresolved. Germline V lookup: CDR1 SGHRS, CDR2 YFSETQ. The CDR3 consists of 12 residues. Deletions cut 0 bases from V and 4 bases from J, with 4 bases between. The CDR3 bases are TGCGCCAGCAGCTTGGACTCCTATGGCTACACCTTC. Its protein is CASSLDSYGYTF.

This clone was seen once. The chain employs TRBV19 and TRBJ2-7; D possibly corresponds to TRBD2 (5 bases). V was trimmed by 3 bases and J by 1 base, leaving 10 bases between them. The CDR3 runs to 14 residues. The V gene's germline CDR1 is LNHDA and CDR2 SQIVND (reference sequence). The CDR3 here is CASSMERQSYEQYF. The DNA of the CDR3 is TGTGCCAGTAGTATGGAGCGGCAGTCCTACGAGCAGTACTTC.

This clone has just one count. The V gene is TRBV6-5, the J gene TRBJ1-2, with D possibly matching TRBD1 (5 bases). Trimming took 2 bases from V and 5 from J, leaving 18 bases between them. This CDR3 is built from 16 residues. CDR1 is MNHEY and CDR2 is SVGAGI in the germline V gene. In DNA form, the CDR3 reads TGTGCCAGCAGTTACGGTGAATCGACAGAATCGTATGGCTACACCTTC. Amino acids: CASSYGESTESYGYTF.

The chain has TRBV19 and TRBJ2-5; D is perhaps TRBD1 (6 bases). Germline CDR1 reads LNHDA; CDR2 reads SQIVND (reference sequence). This CDR3 contains 13 residues. The ends were cut back, 5 bases at V and 4 bases at J, with 11 bases in the middle. This CDR3 is CASSQGRVETQYF. CDR3 sequence (DNA): TGTGCCAGTAGTCAGGGGAGAGTAGAGACCCAGTACTTC.

This chain connects TRBV2 to TRBJ2-3, with a possible D match to TRBD2 (5 bases). V was cut by 4 bases and J by 1 base, with 12 bases left in between. CDR1 is SNHLY and CDR2 is FYNNEI in the germline V gene. The CDR3 totals 15 residues. The CDR3 DNA is TGTGCCAGCAGTGTGGGCCAAGCGGGCACAGATACGCAGTATTTT. It yields the protein CASSVGQAGTDTQYF.

The sample holds one count of this clone. CDR3: CASSPEGRQNTEAFF. CDR3 in DNA: TGTGCCAGCTCACCAGAGGGACGGCAAAACACTGAAGCTTTCTTT. The chain employs TRBV18 and TRBJ1-1; perhaps TRBD1 as D (5 bases). In germline, CDR1 is KGHSH, CDR2 LQKENI. There are 15 residues in the CDR3. Trimming left V 2 bases short and J 2 bases short, with 12 bases between.

The chain has TRBV2 and TRBJ1-1; TRBD1 might be the D (6 bases). CDR1 and CDR2 (germline): SNHLY, FYNNEI. The CDR3 spans 14 residues. Between the trimmed V and J ends, which lost 6 bases and 4 bases, there was a span of 15 bases. CDR3 region: CASSRLRGGTEAFF. The CDR3 coding sequence is TGTGCCAGCAGCCGATTAAGAGGGGGCACTGAAGCTTTCTTT.

V is TRBV21-1 and J is TRBJ2-7; the table names TRBD2, a call not compared with the DNA. TRBV21-1 is classified as a pseudogene. There are 14 residues in the CDR3. In DNA form, the CDR3 reads TGTGCCAGCAGCAAACTCAGCGGGGGGCACGAGCAGTACTTC. It is translated as CASSKLSGGHEQYF.

This clone turned up a few times. This chain joins TRBV19 and TRBJ1-2; D is possibly TRBD1 (5 bases). The CDR3 length is 14 residues. V was shortened by 3 bases and J by 1 base, with 9 bases between the two germline ends. From germline, CDR1 is LNHDA and CDR2 SQIVND (reference sequence). The CDR3: CASSIRGFNYGYTF. Written as DNA, the CDR3 is TGTGCCAGTAGTATCCGGGGGTTTAACTATGGCTACACCTTC.

V is TRBV5-1 and J is TRBJ2-1; 15 bases fit TRBD2. Germline loops: CDR1 SGHRS, CDR2 YFSETQ. There are 19 residues in the CDR3. Losses at the gene ends were 7 bases for V and 0 bases for J; bases not matched to a gene: 11. CDR3 amino acids: CASFPGGLAGGGSYNEQFF. The CDR3 nucleotides read TGCGCCAGCTTTCCTGGGGGACTAGCGGGAGGAGGCTCCTACAATGAGCAGTTCTTC.

This chain uses TRBV11-2 with TRBJ2-7; D is uncertain. Trimming took off 0 bases at V and 0 bases at J, with 6 bases between the two ends. Looked up from germline, CDR1 is SGHAT and CDR2 is FQNNGV. The CDR3 totals 14 residues. The CDR3 protein is CASSLDPSSYEQYF. CDR3 nucleotide sequence: TGTGCCAGCAGCTTAGATCCCAGCTCCTACGAGCAGTACTTC.

Written as DNA, the CDR3 is TGTGCCAGCAGACGAACAGAGAGGGGGACAGGGGACAATCAGCCCCAGCATTTT. As protein: CASRRTERGTGDNQPQHF. The V gene is TRBV6-6, the J gene TRBJ1-5, with 10 bases lining up with TRBD1. The germline CDR1 and CDR2 sequences are MNHNY and SVGAGI (reference sequence). The CDR3 consists of 18 residues. J gave up 3 bases and V 6 bases, and 14 bases lay outside the gene matches.

This chain links TRBV28 with TRBJ2-6, with D hard to call. Germline V gives CDR1 MDHEN, CDR2 SYDVKM. The CDR3 runs 15 residues. V lost 1 base and J lost 0, with 4 bases in between. CDR3 amino acids: CASSLSSSGANVLTF. For the CDR3, the DNA is TGTGCCAGCAGTTTATCCTCCTCTGGGGCCAACGTCCTGACTTTC.

V is TRBV5-1 and J is TRBJ2-7; TRBD1 matches 9 bases. CDR1 SGHRS and CDR2 YFSETQ come from the germline V gene. The CDR3 consists of 14 residues. After removal of 6 bases from V and 4 bases from J, the junction contained 8 bases not matched to a gene. The CDR3 spells CASKGNRGPYEQYF. For the CDR3, the DNA is TGCGCCAGCAAGGGAAACAGGGGGCCTTACGAGCAGTACTTC.

CDR3 residues: CASSHLAGGEYNEQFF. The CDR3 DNA follows: TGTGCCAGCAGTCACCTAGCGGGAGGAGAATACAATGAGCAGTTCTTC. The chain recombines TRBV28 with TRBJ2-1; 11 positions match TRBD2. This CDR3 spans 16 amino acids. Trimming removed 5 bases from V and 4 bases from J; junction bases left unmatched: 7. The germline V gene encodes CDR1 MDHEN and CDR2 SYDVKM. The whole variable domain, remainder taken from reference TRBV28 and TRBJ2-1, is DVKVTQSSRYLVKRTGEKVFLECVQDMDHENMFWYRQDPGLGLRLIYFSYDVKMKEKGDIPEGYSVSREKKERFSLILESASTNQTSMYLCASSHLAGGEYNEQFFGPGTRLTVL.

This clone was counted between two and nine times. The chain uses TRBV10-3 and TRBJ1-5, with unresolved D. CDR1 and CDR2 (germline): ENHRY, SYGVKD. CDR3 size: 13 residues. The V end lost 11 bases, the J end lost 3 bases, and 14 bases lay between the germline ends. Here the CDR3 reads CAGGSGPNQPQHF. The CDR3 DNA sequence: TGTGCCGGAGGATCAGGTCCCAATCAGCCCCAGCATTTT.